A single sample is the source of the 9 T cell receptor beta chains below, sequenced in a study of CD8 T cells in Susac syndrome. The RNA input was roughly 0.45 to 1 ug, and it was reverse transcribed with random hexamers. TCRdb re-analysed the immunoSEQ multiplex PCR reads in MiXCR, keeping a single row per CDR3 protein. Altogether about 150,000 distinct CDR3 sequences are present, about 95% being singletons, with the ten largest covering about 0.15%. The sample taken for sequencing was CD8+ T cells from PBMCs. These receptors came from a human donor with multiple sclerosis.

This clonotype appeared once. The chain links TRBV12-3 or TRBV12-4 to TRBJ2-2, with D uncertain. The CDR3 runs to 11 residues. Trimming removed 4 bases from V and 7 bases from J, with 4 bases in between. The DNA for the CDR3 is TGTGCCAGCAGTTCTGGCGGGGAGCTGTTTTTT. It specifies CASSSGGELFF.

The chain recombines TRBV9 with TRBJ1-1; tentatively, D is TRBD1 (5 bases). In germline, CDR1 is SGDLS, CDR2 YYNGEE. The CDR3 spans 13 residues. Trimming pared 2 bases from V and 3 bases from J, leaving 8 bases between. This CDR3 reads CASSVTGYTEAFF. The CDR3 DNA follows: TGTGCCAGCAGCGTTACAGGATACACTGAAGCTTTCTTT.

J is TRBJ2-1 and V is TRBV12-3 or TRBV12-4, with D perhaps matching TRBD1 or TRBD2 (6 bases each). The ends were cut back, 3 bases at V and 4 bases at J, with 10 bases in the middle. The CDR3 has 14 amino acids. This chain's CDR3 is CASSFGGQYNEQFF. The CDR3 region has the DNA TGTGCCAGCAGTTTCGGGGGCCAGTACAATGAGCAGTTCTTC.

This clonotype was found once. J is TRBJ2-3 and V is TRBV15; no definite D call. This CDR3 has 16 amino acids. The V gene lost 1 base and the J gene lost 2 bases, with 13 bases spanning the gap. Germline CDR1 LNHNV, CDR2 YYDKDF (reference sequence). The CDR3 region is CATSRAQTYSTDTQYF. As DNA, the CDR3 is TGTGCCACCAGCAGAGCACAAACCTACTCCACAGATACGCAGTATTTT. Using reference TRBV15 and TRBJ2-3 for the parts outside the CDR3, the full variable domain is DAMVIQNPRYQVTQFGKPVTLSCSQTLNHNVMYWYQQKSSQAPKLLFHYYDKDFNNEADTPDNFQSRRPNTSFCFLDIRSPGLGDTAMYLCATSRAQTYSTDTQYFGPGTRLTVL.

Here the CDR3 DNA reads TGTGCCAGCACGAGCGCTGGTGAGCAGTTCTTC. Translated: CASTSAGEQFF. The gene calls are TRBV6-2 or TRBV6-3 and TRBJ2-1; the D is unclear. The ends were cut back, 7 bases at V and 9 bases at J, with 10 bases in the middle. Germline CDR1 reads MNHEY; CDR2 reads SVGEGT. This CDR3 comprises 11 residues.

This chain connects TRBV9 to TRBJ2-7; TRBD1 matches 8 bases. The V and J ends lost 0 bases and 2 bases, in that order; junction bases with no gene match: 4. The germline V gene has CDR1 SGDLS and CDR2 YYNGEE. The CDR3 sequence is 15 residues long. The CDR3: CASSVDQGATYEQYF. CDR3 sequence (DNA): TGTGCCAGCAGCGTAGATCAGGGGGCGACCTACGAGCAGTACTTC.

This chain links TRBV20-1 with TRBJ2-3; TRBD2 matches 9 bases. This CDR3 is built from 16 residues. The J segment lost 6 bases and the V segment lost 0 bases, leaving 10 bases of the junction unmatched. In germline, CDR1 is DFQATT, CDR2 SNEGSKA (reference sequence). The DNA for the CDR3 is TGCAGTGCTAGAGAGGCTAGCGGGGCCGCTCTGGATACGCAGTATTTT. This encodes CSAREASGAALDTQYF.

The CDR3 sequence is CASRNWDGNSPLHF. CDR3 DNA sequence: TGTGCCAGCCGGAATTGGGACGGCAATTCACCCCTCCACTTT. The genes are TRBV5-4 and TRBJ1-6, with a possible D match to TRBD1 (5 bases). The germline V gene encodes CDR1 SGHNT and CDR2 YYREEE (reference sequence). Trimming shortened V by 7 bases and J by 7 bases, and 15 bases separated the two germline ends. The CDR3 has 14 amino acids.

Worth noting for this clonotype: A read error may account for a junction end that differs from germline. The chain carries TRBV15 and TRBJ2-1; D remains unclear. CDR1 and CDR2 from the germline V gene are LNHNV and YYDKDF (reference sequence). The CDR3 runs to 11 residues. CDR3 in amino acids: CATSTWNEQLF. The CDR3 DNA reads as TGTGCCACCAGTACTTGGAATGAGCAGCTCTTC.